These 23 T cell receptor beta chains were all obtained from the same sample, sequenced in a study of T cells in Graves' hyperthyroidism and ophthalmopathy. TCR beta CDR3 regions were amplified from RNA transcripts. The TCR CDR3 first-round RT-PCR relied on the HTBI primer set. TCRdb redid the calling of the multiplex PCR reads with MiXCR, one entry per CDR3 protein. The data show more than 500,000 distinct CDR3 sequences, less than 15% seen once. Specimen: blood. Every receptor here comes from a woman between 40 and 50 years old with Graves' hyperthyroidism.

V and J are TRBV5-6 and TRBJ2-3; perhaps TRBD2 as D (5 bases). Germline lookup yields CDR1 SGHDT and CDR2 YYEEEE. Trimming took off 1 base at V and 6 bases at J, with 18 bases between the two ends. This CDR3 is 16 amino acids long. In DNA form, the CDR3 reads TGTGCCAGCAGCTTGTCTGAGGGTGTTGGATTGGATACGCAGTATTTT. Residues: CASSLSEGVGLDTQYF. Supplemented by reference TRBV5-6 and TRBJ2-3, the full variable domain reads DAGVTQSPTHLIKTRGQQVTLRCSPKSGHDTVSWYQQALGQGPQFIFQYYEEEERQRGNFPDRFSGHQFPNYSSELNVNALLLGDSALYLCASSLSEGVGLDTQYFGPGTRLTVL.

This clonotype was recorded at least ten times. The DNA for the CDR3 is TGTGCCAGCTCACCATCGGGGGCTAGCACAGATACGCAGTATTTT. Its protein is CASSPSGASTDTQYF. The gene calls are TRBV18 and TRBJ2-3; possibly TRBD1 or TRBD2 for D (6 bases each). Per the germline V gene, CDR1 is KGHSH and CDR2 is LQKENI. This CDR3 has 15 residues. V was clipped by 2 bases and J by 0 bases, with 9 bases between them.

This clonotype showed up many times. An end of the junction differs from the germline gene, which may be a read error. The V call is TRBV5-1, the J call TRBJ2-7; D might be TRBD1 (5 bases). Germline-derived CDR1 and CDR2 are SGHRS and YFSETQ. This CDR3 comprises 13 residues. CDR3 region: CASSLETAYEQYF. In DNA form, the CDR3 reads TGTGCCAGCAGTTTAGAGACAGCTTACGAGCAGTACTTC. The full variable domain, rest sourced from reference TRBV5-1 and TRBJ2-7, is KAGVTQTPRYLIKTRGQQVTLSCSPISGHRSVSWYQQTPGQGLQFLFEYFSETQRNKGNFPGRFSGRQFSNSRSEMNVSTLELGDSALYLCASSLETAYEQYFGPGTRLTVT.

This chain links TRBV28 with TRBJ2-1; D might be TRBD2 (7 bases). The CDR3 extends over 18 amino acids. Trimming stripped 7 bases from V and 6 bases from J, with 28 bases between. Per germline, CDR1 MDHEN and CDR2 SYDVKM. CDR3 bases: TGTGCCAGCACGAGGGGGGGGCTAGGGCCCCAGGATGGCAATGAGCAGTTCTTC. This gives the protein CASTRGGLGPQDGNEQFF.

In this sample, this clonotype turned up many times. J is TRBJ1-1 and V is TRBV7-9, with D possibly matching TRBD1 (5 bases). CDR3 length equals 16 residues. Trimming left V 5 bases short and J 3 bases short, with 19 bases between. Per germline, CDR1 SEHNR and CDR2 FQNEAQ (reference sequence). The CDR3 sequence: CASSKKLLEGDTEAFF. The CDR3, as DNA: TGTGCCAGCAGCAAGAAACTTTTGGAAGGGGACACTGAAGCTTTCTTT.

This clonotype was recorded many times. The rearrangement joins TRBV28 to TRBJ2-7; 10 bases agree with TRBD1. The CDR3 extends over 15 amino acids. Trimming cost V 6 bases and J 3 bases; bases outside gene matches: 8. The germline V gene encodes CDR1 MDHEN and CDR2 SYDVKM. The CDR3, as DNA: TGTGCCAGCAGCGATGGGACAGGGGTGGGCTACGAGCAGTACTTC. Its translation is CASSDGTGVGYEQYF.

This clonotype occurred many times. The V call is TRBV28, the J call TRBJ1-1; perhaps TRBD1 as D (6 bases). Trimming left V 3 bases short and J 1 base short, with 15 bases between. The CDR3 has 16 residues. Germline V gives CDR1 MDHEN, CDR2 SYDVKM. CDR3 DNA sequence: TGTGCCAGCAGTTTTGGGGGGGGCGGAAGGAACACTGAAGCTTTCTTT. Protein sequence: CASSFGGGGRNTEAFF.

This clonotype showed up many times. This chain uses TRBV5-1 with TRBJ2-4; D unresolved. Trimming cost V 0 bases and J 8 bases, with 9 bases left between them. The CDR3 has 13 residues. Germline V gene lookup returns CDR1 SGHRS and CDR2 YFSETQ. Here the CDR3 DNA reads TGCGCCAGCAGCTTGGCGGACGCGGACATTCAGTACTTC. Protein sequence: CASSLADADIQYF.

This clonotype was seen many times. This chain uses TRBV11-1 with TRBJ2-2; D is unresolved. CDR3 size: 15 residues. Trimming removed 2 bases from V and 3 bases from J, with 10 bases in between. Germline CDR1 reads SGHAT; CDR2 reads FQDESV (reference sequence). CDR3 region: CASSLRNSDTGELFF. The CDR3 bases are TGTGCCAGCAGCTTACGTAACTCTGACACCGGGGAGCTGTTTTTT.

This clonotype was detected ten times or more. The chain carries TRBV20-1 and TRBJ2-1, with a possible D match to TRBD2 (6 bases). The CDR3 runs to 14 residues. The germline V and J ends were trimmed by 4 bases and 5 bases, with 15 bases remaining between them. The germline gives CDR1 DFQATT, CDR2 SNEGSKA (reference sequence). CDR3 DNA: TGCAGTGCTATACACGGGACTGCTGACAATGAGCAGTTCTTC. Amino acid sequence: CSAIHGTADNEQFF.

There are many counts of this clonotype. The CDR3 coding sequence is TGTGCCAGCAGCCAGCGCGGGAGGGAGCAGTTCTTC. Protein sequence: CASSQRGREQFF. V gene TRBV3-1 combines with J gene TRBJ2-1; 8 bases agree with TRBD2. This CDR3 comprises 12 residues. V shed 3 bases, J shed 10 bases, and the junction held 2 bases outside the gene matches. Germline V gene lookup returns CDR1 LGHDT and CDR2 YNNKEL (reference sequence).

This clonotype was counted at least ten times. The chain combines TRBV7-2 with TRBJ2-7; TRBD1 agrees at 11 bases. Trimming took 1 base from V and 0 from J; bases not matched to a gene: 2. Germline V gene sequence: CDR1 SGHTA, CDR2 FQGNSA. This CDR3 spans 16 amino acids. The CDR3 loop is CASSLGTGGASYEQYF. The DNA for the CDR3 is TGTGCCAGCAGCTTAGGGACAGGGGGCGCCTCCTACGAGCAGTACTTC.

CDR3 region: CASSLAGRDPWNGVGYTF. The CDR3, as DNA: TGTGCCAGCAGCTTAGCAGGCAGGGACCCATGGAATGGAGTCGGCTACACCTTC. This chain joins TRBV7-9 and TRBJ1-2; D may be TRBD1 (5 bases). Germline V CDR1 and CDR2: SEHNR, FQNEAQ (reference sequence). CDR3 length: 18 amino acids. The germline V and J ends were trimmed by 0 bases and 8 bases, with 25 bases remaining between them.

The CDR3 nucleotides read TGTGCCAGCAGCGGAAGGACAGGTACTAATGAAAAACTGTTTTTT. This encodes CASSGRTGTNEKLFF. V and J are TRBV9 and TRBJ1-4; 7 bases are shared with TRBD1. The CDR3 spans 15 residues. J lost 2 bases, V lost 3 bases, and 4 bases had no gene match. The germline V gene encodes CDR1 SGDLS and CDR2 YYNGEE.

This clonotype was seen a few times. CDR3 protein: CASSERGLTNDEQFF. The CDR3 nucleotides read TGTGCCAGCAGTGAAAGAGGGCTCACGAACGATGAGCAGTTCTTC. The V gene is TRBV6-1, the J gene TRBJ2-1, with D possibly being TRBD2 (5 bases). Germline CDR1 is MNHNS and CDR2 is SASEGT. CDR3 length: 15 residues. Trimming pared 2 bases from V and 8 bases from J, leaving 16 bases between.

This clonotype was seen many times. This rearrangement joins TRBV6-1 to TRBJ2-7; TRBD2 is a possible D gene (6 bases). The CDR3 covers 15 residues. The V end was cut by 5 bases, the J end by 3 bases, with 17 bases between. Per the germline V gene, CDR1 is MNHNS and CDR2 is SASEGT. CDR3 DNA sequence: TGTGCCAGCAGTCCGGGACTTACATCGCTCTACGAGCAGTACTTC. It specifies CASSPGLTSLYEQYF.

The V and J genes are TRBV11-3 and TRBJ1-1, with D unresolved. V gave up 0 bases and J gave up 10 bases, with 12 bases separating them. Germline V CDR1 and CDR2: SGHNT, YENEEA. CDR3 length: 13 residues. CDR3 nucleotides: TGTGCCAGCAGCTTAGAAAAGTCGTCGGGAGCTTTCTTT. It yields the protein CASSLEKSSGAFF.

In its sample, this clonotype was seen many times. The gene calls are TRBV10-2 and TRBJ2-7, with 7 bases lining up with TRBD1. Germline trimming cut 4 bases from V and 8 bases from J; bases unmatched to any gene: 8. CDR1 and CDR2 (germline): WSHSY, SAAADI. The CDR3 is 13 residues long. DNA for the CDR3: TGCGCCAGCAGTGCAACCCAACAGGGGAAGCAGTACTTC. Translated, it gives CASSATQQGKQYF.

A word on this clonotype: This sequence may be a read error, since a much larger clone differs from it by one base. The V gene is TRBV2, the J gene TRBJ2-5; no definite D call. Looked up from germline, CDR1 is SNHLY and CDR2 is FYNNEI. The CDR3 spans 12 residues. The CDR3 reads CASGEFEETQYF. In DNA, the CDR3 is TGTGCCAGCGGTGAGTTCGAAGAGACCCAGTACTTC.

The chain combines TRBV20-1 with TRBJ1-5; the match to TRBD1 covers 7 bases. The V segment lost 0 bases and the J segment 7 bases; nucleotides outside the gene matches: 6. From germline, CDR1 is DFQATT and CDR2 SNEGSKA (reference sequence). This CDR3 spans 14 amino acids. The CDR3 loop reads CSARDQGGLQPQHF. In DNA form, the CDR3 reads TGCAGTGCTAGAGATCAGGGGGGTCTCCAGCCCCAGCATTTT.

This clonotype showed up many times. The J gene is TRBJ2-5, the V gene TRBV11-2, with 9 positions matching TRBD2. V lost 5 bases to trimming and J lost 2 bases; unmatched junction nucleotides: 15. CDR3 size: 18 residues. CDR1 is SGHAT and CDR2 is FQNNGV in the germline V gene. CDR3 nucleotide sequence: TGTGCCAGCAGCGTCTTGGGAGAAGGGACTAGCCCACAAGAGACCCAGTACTTC. Protein product: CASSVLGEGTSPQETQYF.

This clonotype was found many times. V usage is TRBV28 and J usage is TRBJ1-2; 10 bases line up with TRBD1. Germline V CDR1 and CDR2: MDHEN, SYDVKM. V dropped 2 bases and J dropped 8; count of bases not matched to a gene: 5. The CDR3 is 14 amino acids. The CDR3 sequence: CASSLPGQGPGYTF. The CDR3 DNA reads as TGTGCCAGCAGTTTACCGGGACAGGGGCCCGGCTACACCTTC.

This clonotype occurred many times. The chain employs TRBV12-3 or TRBV12-4 and TRBJ2-5; weak D call: TRBD2 (5 bases). The CDR3 spans 13 residues. With 6 bases removed from V and 2 bases from J, the gap between germline ends came to 10 bases. This CDR3 is CASRARTQETQYF. CDR3 coding DNA: TGTGCCAGCAGAGCGAGGACTCAAGAGACCCAGTACTTC.